This entry concerns a single T cell receptor (beta chain). Its antigen remains unidentified. No base qualities exist here, and no much larger clone lies one base off it. The library was generated by the immunoSEQ multiplex PCR assay. A mixture of 60 forward primers for TCR Vbeta segments and 13 reverse primers for TCR Jbeta segments was used in the multiplex PCR. Amplification of the CDR3 region of rearranged TCR beta genes was performed with a multiplex PCR assay on genomic DNA. On the Illumina HiSeq System, the amplified TCR beta libraries were sequenced as 87-base-pair reads. The paper's data handling went like this. In a later analysis, roughly 80 million unique TCR beta chains were counted across the 650 to 750 repertoires, and about 10 million of these chains were shared by at least two donors. To remove PCR and sequencing errors, raw reads were error-corrected and collapsed into unique sequences using a nearest-neighbor algorithm that merged closely related sequences. V, D and J gene segments were assigned by aligning CDR3 sequences to IMGT reference sequences. For a sequence to be retained, a match of at least six nucleotides was required to both a V gene segment and a J gene segment. Rearrangements were called productive when the CDR3 lacked stop codons and stayed in frame with V and J; all others were non-productive. CDR3 was defined according to IMGT convention as the region running from the second conserved V-encoded cysteine to the conserved J-encoded phenylalanine. Sequences without an unambiguous match to a single V gene segment were excluded from the earlier analysis of about 600 of the donors. An earlier analysis of roughly 590 of the donors called V segments functional above 56.7% productive rearrangements and segregating when the between-donor standard deviation exceeded 5%. A statistical classification framework was built to diagnose cytomegalovirus status from the catalog of TCR beta chain sequences. In a later analysis, V and J genes were assigned by comparing TCR nucleotide sequences against IMGT/GENE-DB human TR gene sequences. A later analysis assigned CDR3 sequences and most-parsimonious VDJ recombination scenarios with the TCRdist pipeline. A later analysis defined each TCR beta chain by its CDR3 amino acid sequence plus V-gene family, and excluded reads lacking a unique V-gene family. As a way to deal with suspected cross-contamination and a sequencing artifact, a later analysis dropped approximately 590 nucleotide sequences that were highly shared and had low generation probability. In a later analysis, a clonal expansion index for each public chain was calculated from normalized within-repertoire ranks of inferred template counts. In a later analysis, generation probabilities were computed with a VDJ recombination model fitted to out-of-frame rearrangements, and the resulting probabilities were checked against IGoR. In a later analysis, hypergeometric tests were used to score TCR-TCR, TCR-HLA and TCR-CMV co-occurrence, with a repertoire-size bias correction applied to TCR pairs. False discovery rates were estimated in a later analysis by permuting HLA or CMV assignments 20 times. In a later analysis, co-occurring TCRs were grouped using DBSCAN, and TCRdist sequence similarity was added for clustering within HLA-allele-positive subsets. For co-occurrence clustering, repertoires with fewer than 30,000 or more than 120,000 public chains were excluded, along with a handful of repertoires with anomalous nucleotide sharing. TCRdb provides this immuneACCESS table in a form limited to in-frame rearrangements. Some clones are lacking; in checked studies, under half of them reflect an unresolved V gene, and why the rest are absent is not known. That table gives V, J and clone size, and the DNA gave D and trimming. For this sample the table gives 150,000 to 200,000 clones, of which about 80% were detected only once. The top ten constitute approximately 2% of the sample.

The data were obtained in a study of cytomegalovirus exposure and HLA in healthy donors (dated by TCRdb to between 2016 and 2019). About the investigation overall: An earlier analysis of 587 of the donors reported 250 to 300 Gb of sequence data and some 110 million unique TCR beta sequences obtained from 150 million to 200 million T cells. An early release that covered 640 HLA-typed donors contained approximately 300 gigabases of sequencing data and about 84 million unique TCR sequences. Of the approximately 400 genotyped donors, over 80% were placed in the genetic ancestry cluster associated with self-reported Caucasian donors. The study aimed to test whether signatures of past pathogen exposure could be identified by cataloging public T cell receptors. The T cell repertoires of 700 or so subjects were profiled by immunosequencing and related to cytomegalovirus serostatus. Besides the first cohort of under 700 subjects, a separate validation cohort made up of about 120 different subjects was used. High-throughput TCR immunosequencing, statistical association of individual TCRs with disease status, and machine learning were combined to predict cytomegalovirus infection status. A later analysis re-examined previously published TCR beta repertoires from roughly 720 donors and added high-resolution HLA genotyping to investigate patterns of TCR occurrence. Rather than drawing on any new phenotypic data, the later analysis identified candidate immune exposures from TCR beta sequences and the way those sequences occurred across donors. In an earlier analysis of roughly 580 of the donors, high-throughput TCR beta sequencing was used to judge whether each TCR beta V gene segment behaved as functional or pseudogenic. Donor age, sex, ethnicity and CMV serostatus were collected together with the repertoire data. In a later genetic analysis, genome-wide SNP genotypes for about three fifths of the 666 donors were used, and that subset was treated as a discovery cohort. Every discovery cohort repertoire had been produced on one sequencing platform. Class I and class II HLA loci were covered by the typing at four-digit resolution. Typing coverage differed by locus: A, B, C, DRB1 and DQB1 were typed in roughly 629-630 donors, DQA1 in 522, DPA1 in some 570, and DPB1 in roughly 470. Four or five DR-DQ haplotypes were treated as single units for association and clustering because of strong linkage in the cohort. On average, about 240,000 unique TCR beta nucleotide sequences were sequenced per donor among 300 to 500 genotyped donors of the cohort, with roughly 18% of those sequences being non-productive. General study outcomes and caveats: The study gave a list of about 160 TCR beta chains associated with cytomegalovirus. In a later analysis, HLA-associated TCR beta chains were found to be more clonally expanded and to have lower generation probabilities than equally common non-associated chains. A later genetic analysis associated a missense DCLRE1C variant with V-gene and J-gene trimming of TCR beta chains, and an independent cohort replicated the association. Most TCR sequences were seen in very few donors, while some public TCRs were found in many individuals. Because counts were too low, about 15 rarely observed V segments, including chromosome 9 orphons, were left out of the earlier analysis of about 620 of the donors. In vitro tests confirmed that a few of the cytomegalovirus-associated TCR beta chains recognize cytomegalovirus antigens. Because HLA typing was missing for some donors at each locus, association tests included only the typed subset. In a later analysis, TCR association rates were found to vary across HLA loci, with the most associated TCRs seen for DRB1 alleles and the fewest for HLA-C alleles. A later genetic analysis reported fewer N-insertions in productive TCRs among donors in an Asian-associated ancestry cluster than the approximately 670-donor mean. The sequencing pipeline was judged likely to have produced a cluster of highly shared sequence variants as a technical artifact. CMV serostatus was the only immune exposure information available for the cohort. The classifier was reported to diagnose cytomegalovirus status with high specificity and sensitivity in both the original and validation cohorts. Several of the top co-occurrence clusters appeared to be linked to parvovirus B19, influenza, CMV and Epstein-Barr virus, according to a later analysis. Some IMGT-functional V segments, including TRBV6-2 and TRBV6-3, could not be distinguished by the 87-base-pair reads and were therefore excluded. Presence/absence analyses assumed roughly uniform sequencing depth across donors, an assumption that may not hold. Correlated functional status among segregating V segments might be attributable to linkage disequilibrium, but an unknown experimental factor could not be ruled out. According to the authors, the approach could potentially be generalized to other disease states and immunological phenotypes. At a false discovery rate of 0.05, a later analysis linked under 20,000 TCR beta sequences to specific HLA alleles. When HLA alleles, especially DR and DQ, strongly co-occurred, TCR associations were difficult to assign to individual alleles. An earlier analysis of around 600 of the donors showed that most TCR beta V segments appeared in productive rearrangements either about 87% or about 30% of the time, which broadly matched IMGT annotations. Only TCR beta chains were sequenced in this cohort, and the absence of alpha or paired-chain data limited detectable features. Most CMV-associated TCR beta chains appeared to be HLA-restricted in a later analysis, and the HLA associations seemed to be driven largely by CMV exposure. A further reported finding was that TCR beta sequences accurately predicted the HLA-A and HLA-B alleles for most subjects in the first cohort.

The CDR3 runs 15 residues from the cysteine to the phenylalanine. Only CDR3 DNA is held: 45 bases, read in frame from base 1. For this chain, trimming is 0 bases at the V end and 3 bases at the J end, and the number of junction bases without a gene match is 3. Via the germline V gene, CDR1 is MNHEY and CDR2 SVGAGI. The cohort consisted of 670 or so healthy bone marrow donors. All cohort members were sampled while nominally healthy, although unrecorded immune exposures were likely present. The donor was CMV seronegative and belonged to the group of under 400 seronegative cohort members. A peripheral blood sample was collected from each donor, and TCR beta sequencing was performed on peripheral blood mononuclear cells. The Qiagen DNeasy Blood Extraction Kit was used to extract genomic DNA from the blood cell samples.

The sequenced sample consisted of PBMCs. This receptor was taken from a woman in her twenties or thirties in good health and CMV-seronegative. This sequence uses TRBV6-5 and TRBJ2-7, with 9 bases aligning to TRBD2. The nucleotide sequence reads as follows: TGTGCCAGCAGTTACTCCGGGACTAGCAGCTACGAGCAGTACTTC. Translated, this is CASSYSGTSSYEQYF.